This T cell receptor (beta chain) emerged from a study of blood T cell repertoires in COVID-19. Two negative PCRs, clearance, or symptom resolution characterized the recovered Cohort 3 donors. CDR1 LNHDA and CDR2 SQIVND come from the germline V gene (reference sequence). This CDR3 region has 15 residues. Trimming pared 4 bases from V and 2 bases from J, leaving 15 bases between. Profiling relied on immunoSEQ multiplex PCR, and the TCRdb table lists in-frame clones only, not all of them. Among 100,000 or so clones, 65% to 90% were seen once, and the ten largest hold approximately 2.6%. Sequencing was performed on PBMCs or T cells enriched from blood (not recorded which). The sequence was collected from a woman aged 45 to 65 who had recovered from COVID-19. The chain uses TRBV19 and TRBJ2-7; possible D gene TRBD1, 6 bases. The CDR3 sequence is CASSKGQGFTYEQYF. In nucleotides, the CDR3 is TGTGCCAGTAGTAAAGGGCAGGGGTTCACCTACGAGCAGTACTTC.